The source of this T cell receptor beta chain is a study of OX40 agonist ivuxolimab in advanced cancers. Overall study results and limits: The mean number of expanded clones was higher in CD8+ T cells than in CD4+. It was not determined which antigens were specifically recognized by the peripheral T cells that had undergone clonal expansion.

Germline lookup yields CDR1 SGHRS and CDR2 YFSETQ. Trimming took 3 bases from V and 3 from J, leaving 13 bases between them. The CDR3 has 14 amino acids. TCRdb's copy holds only in-frame clones and misses some; the assay was immunoSEQ multiplex PCR. The sample has tens of thousands of clones; roughly nine tenths are singletons. In the case of this clone: Its antigen remains unidentified.

It was autoimmune disease history or systemic immunosuppression that excluded patients. Baseline, cycle 4 day 1, and cycle 7 day 1 were the blood sampling points. This specimen consisted of CD4+ or CD8+ T cells sorted from blood, obtained in a trial of the OX40 agonist ivuxolimab. The gene calls are TRBV5-1 and TRBJ2-7; D assignment may be TRBD1 or TRBD2 (5 bases each). The sequence derives from an adult with an advanced solid tumor such as melanoma, head and neck, liver or kidney cancer. The CDR3 DNA reads TGCGCCAGCAGCTCCACCGGGACCATCTACGAGCAGTACTTC. Translating gives CASSSTGTIYEQYF. Drawing the rest from reference TRBV5-1 and TRBJ2-7, the complete variable domain is KAGVTQTPRYLIKTRGQQVTLSCSPISGHRSVSWYQQTPGQGLQFLFEYFSETQRNKGNFPGRFSGRQFSNSRSEMNVSTLELGDSALYLCASSSTGTIYEQYFGPGTRLTVT.